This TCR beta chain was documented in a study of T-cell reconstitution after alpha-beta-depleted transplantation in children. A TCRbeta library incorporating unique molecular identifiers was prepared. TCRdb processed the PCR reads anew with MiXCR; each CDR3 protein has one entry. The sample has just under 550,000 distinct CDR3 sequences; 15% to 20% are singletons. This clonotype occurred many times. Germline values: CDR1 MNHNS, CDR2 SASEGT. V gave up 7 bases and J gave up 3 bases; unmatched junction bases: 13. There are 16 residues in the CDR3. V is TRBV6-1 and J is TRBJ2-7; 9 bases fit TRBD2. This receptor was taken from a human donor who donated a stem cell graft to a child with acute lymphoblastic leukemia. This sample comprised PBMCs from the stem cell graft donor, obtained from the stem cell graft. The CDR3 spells CASTKSTGTSFYEQYF. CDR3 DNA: TGTGCCAGCACCAAATCGACCGGGACTAGCTTCTACGAGCAGTACTTC.